Following are 24 T cell receptor beta chains from one sample sequenced in a study of tumor and adjacent non-tumor tissue in lung cancer. This sample's RNA came from whole unsorted tissue. More than 3 cm separated this lung sample from the edge of the tumor. The library came from three nested PCR rounds adapted from ARM-PCR protocols. From the multiplex PCR reads, TCRdb called clonotypes with MiXCR, one entry per CDR3 protein. The data hold roughly 75,000 distinct CDR3 sequences, with around 70% observed a single time. The specimen sequenced was distant non-tumor lung tissue. The receptors were gathered from a woman aged 50 to 60 with non-small cell lung cancer.

In this sample, this clonotype turned up many times. The chain recombines TRBV12-3 or TRBV12-4 with TRBJ1-1; D unclear. V was clipped by 1 base and J by 4 bases, with 7 bases between them. The CDR3 runs to 13 residues. The CDR3 nucleotides are TGTGCCAGCAGTTTAGGTGGAATCACTGAAGCTTTCTTT. Residues: CASSLGGITEAFF.

Turning to this clonotype: It may be a read error: a sequence one base away is much more abundant. V and J are TRBV12-3 or TRBV12-4 and TRBJ2-5; 12 bases match TRBD2. The CDR3 has 17 amino acids. The CDR3 sequence: CASSLVGLAGLQETQCF. The CDR3 bases are TGTGCCAGCAGTTTGGTAGGACTAGCGGGATTACAAGAGACCCAGTGCTTC.

This sequence joins TRBV6-6 and TRBJ2-7; the match to TRBD2 covers 10 bases. The CDR3 covers 14 residues. CDR1 and CDR2 (germline): MNHNY, SVGAGI (reference sequence). The V segment lost 10 bases and the J segment 3 bases; nucleotides outside the gene matches: 9. The CDR3 region has the DNA TGTGCCAACACCGCTAGCGGGAGCCTCTACGAGCAGTACTTC. This sequence encodes CANTASGSLYEQYF.

The rearrangement links TRBV20-1 to TRBJ2-3; 11 bases fit TRBD2. The CDR3 spans 19 residues. V was pared by 0 bases and J by 0 bases, with 11 bases of the junction left unmatched. Germline V gene lookup returns CDR1 DFQATT and CDR2 SNEGSKA (reference sequence). CDR3 nucleotides: TGCAGTGCTAGAGATCTCACTAGCGGGAGAAGTATTAGCACAGATACGCAGTATTTT. This gives the protein CSARDLTSGRSISTDTQYF.

Notes on this clonotype: With a much larger clone just one base away, this may be a read error. The chain recombines TRBV4-3 with TRBJ2-2; D assignment may be TRBD1 or TRBD2 (5 bases each). The CDR3 has 16 amino acids. From germline, CDR1 is LGHNA and CDR2 YSLEER. The CDR3 reads CASRQAGTVNTGELFF. CDR3 DNA: TGCGCCAGCAGGCAAGCCGGGACGGTGAACACCGGGGAGCTGTTTTTT.

This sequence joins TRBV20-1 and TRBJ2-1; D remains unclear. The CDR3 length is 14 residues. Germline CDR1 is DFQATT and CDR2 is SNEGSKA (reference sequence). V lost 0 bases and J 8 bases, leaving 14 bases between the germline ends. The CDR3 reads CSARDWPNHYEQFF. CDR3 sequence (DNA): TGCAGTGCTAGAGATTGGCCAAACCACTATGAGCAGTTCTTC.

Turning to this clonotype: A read error is possible here, since a much larger clone lies one base away. The rearrangement links TRBV28 to TRBJ2-7; D is possibly TRBD1 (6 bases). The CDR3 spans 12 residues. From germline, CDR1 is MDHEN and CDR2 SYDVKM. V dropped 8 bases and J dropped 5 bases, with 13 bases sitting between them. The CDR3 spells CASWLGHNEQYF. The CDR3 coding sequence is TGTGCCAGCTGGCTGGGACACAACGAGCAGTACTTC.

This chain links TRBV30 with TRBJ1-5; 7 bases fit TRBD1. Germline values: CDR1 GTSNPN, CDR2 SVGIG (reference sequence). The CDR3 runs 14 residues. The ends lost 0 bases at V and 4 bases at J; junction bases unmatched: 3. CDR3 bases: TGTGCCTGGAGTGTCGGCAGGGGGAATCAGCCCCAGCATTTT. It codes for CAWSVGRGNQPQHF.

A word on this clonotype: An end of the junction does not agree with germline; a read error may underlie this. V is TRBV20-1 and J is TRBJ2-2, with 10 positions matching TRBD2. The CDR3 length is 14 residues. Germline-derived CDR1 and CDR2 are DFQATT and SNEGSKA (reference sequence). The CDR3 DNA reads as TGCAGTGCTCTACTAGCGGGAAACACCGGGGAGCTGCCTTTT. This encodes CSALLAGNTGELPF.

In the case of this clonotype: A much larger clone is a single base away; this may be a read error. CDR3 nucleotide sequence: TGTGCCAGCAGTGAAACTGGGGTGGGGGAGCAGTACTTC. It codes for CASSETGVGEQYF. This rearrangement joins TRBV6-1 to TRBJ2-7; D unclear. V was shortened by 2 bases and J by 7 bases, with 12 bases between the two germline ends. Germline loops: CDR1 MNHNS, CDR2 SASEGT. The CDR3 runs to 13 residues.

To note about this clonotype: Because the CDR3 is missing its conserved closing phenylalanine or tryptophan, this is likely a read error. This chain uses TRBV11-2 with TRBJ2-2; D gene unclear. The CDR3 is made up of 19 amino acids. The germline gives CDR1 SGHAT, CDR2 FQNNGV. CDR3 amino acids: CTSSLDPEWSLQNTGELFL. Here the CDR3 DNA reads TGTACCAGCAGCTTAGACCCGGAGTGGAGCCTACAGAATACCGGGGAGCTGTTTTTA.

This clonotype was picked up a small number of times. A clone one base away is much larger, so this may be a read error. The chain has TRBV29-1 and TRBJ2-1; D is perhaps TRBD2 (6 bases). CDR3 length: 14 residues. Per the germline V gene, CDR1 is SQVTM and CDR2 is ANQGSEA. The CDR3 DNA sequence: TGCAGCGTTCAGGGAGGTCGCTCCTACAATGTGCAGTTCTTC. Protein sequence: CSVQGGRSYNVQFF.

On this clonotype: At one boundary the junction diverges from the germline segment, which might be a read error. J is TRBJ2-1 and V is TRBV6-2 or TRBV6-3, with D hard to call. Germline CDR1 MNHEY, CDR2 SVGEGT. CDR3 length: 15 amino acids. The CDR3 region has the DNA TGTACCAGCAGTTATTCAGGCGGCTCCTACAATGAGCAGTTCTTC. Its protein is CTSSYSGGSYNEQFF.

As concerns this clonotype: This is likely a read error, given that the CDR3 carries no conserved phenylalanine or tryptophan at its end. CDR3 region: CSARVQGTDSSYEQYS. In DNA, the CDR3 is TGCAGTGCTAGAGTCCAGGGGACCGATAGCTCTTACGAGCAGTACTCC. The chain is built from TRBV20-1 and TRBJ2-7; D perhaps matches TRBD1 (6 bases). Trimming shortened V by 1 base and J by 4 bases, and 20 bases separated the two germline ends. This CDR3 region has 16 residues. CDR1 and CDR2 (germline): DFQATT, SNEGSKA (reference sequence).

The rearrangement uses TRBV11-2 and TRBJ2-5; perhaps TRBD1 as D (7 bases). From germline, CDR1 is SGHAT and CDR2 FQNNGV. CDR3 length: 14 residues. In DNA form, the CDR3 reads TGTCCCGGCAGCCTAAAAGCAGGGGGGCCGGCCCAGTACTTC. This gives the protein CPGSLKAGGPAQYF. The variable domain in full, with the rest retrieved from reference TRBV11-2 and TRBJ2-5, is EAGVAQSPRYKIIEKRQSVAFWCNPISGHATLYWYQQILGQGPKLLIQFQNNGVVDDSQLPKDRFSAERLKGVDSTLKIQPAKLEDSAVYLCPGSLKAGGPAQYFGPGTRLLVL.

Concerning this clonotype: A single base separates this from a much larger clone, so it may be a read error. The gene calls are TRBV20-1 and TRBJ2-5; maybe TRBD2 (6 bases). The length of the CDR3 is 13 residues. Germline V lookup: CDR1 DFQATT, CDR2 SNEGSKA (reference sequence). V dropped 4 bases and J dropped 7 bases, with 16 bases sitting between them. The CDR3 is CSAIAGSLGTQYF. DNA for the CDR3: TGCAGTGCTATTGCGGGGAGCTTGGGGACCCAGTACTTC.

Notes on this clonotype: A read error is possible here, since a much larger clone lies one base away. V usage is TRBV4-3 and J usage is TRBJ2-1; D is ambiguous. This CDR3 has 13 residues. CDR1 is LGHNA and CDR2 is YSLEER in the germline V gene. The chain's CDR3 is CTSSHSGHNEQFF. Here the CDR3 DNA reads TGCACCAGCAGTCACTCAGGCCACAATGAGCAGTTCTTC.

This clonotype was found once. Germline is not matched at one junction end, which may reflect a read error. In nucleotides, the CDR3 is TGTTCCAGCAGCTTAGTTAGGTTCGGGGAGTTGTTTTTT. Its translation: CSSSLVRFGELFF. V and J are TRBV11-2 and TRBJ2-2; tentative D call: TRBD2 (5 bases). The germline V gene encodes CDR1 SGHAT and CDR2 FQNNGV. The CDR3 contains 13 residues.

As concerns this clonotype: One junction end disagrees with the germline gene, perhaps due to a read error. The genes are TRBV11-2 and TRBJ2-1; tentatively, D is TRBD2 (6 bases). The CDR3 length is 17 residues. The germline gives CDR1 SGHAT, CDR2 FQNNGV. The CDR3 DNA sequence: TGTGCCAGCAGTTTCGGGAGTGCTTGGGTTCCCTACATTGAGCAATTCTTC. Its translation is CASSFGSAWVPYIEQFF.

Note on this clonotype: One end of the junction is discordant with germline, which a read error may explain. V is TRBV5-1 and J is TRBJ1-6; no firm D call. The length of the CDR3 is 16 residues. In germline, CDR1 is SGHRS, CDR2 YFSETQ. This CDR3 is CASSLLESSYNSHLHF. In DNA, the CDR3 is TGCGCCAGCAGCTTACTAGAGAGCTCCTATAATTCACACCTCCACTTT.

With respect to this clonotype: A much larger clone sits a single nucleotide away, making a read error possible. The chain links TRBV6-6 to TRBJ2-7; TRBD1 agrees at 9 bases. Looked up from germline, CDR1 is MNHNY and CDR2 is SVGAGI (reference sequence). The CDR3 runs 14 residues. CDR3: CASNRQGEVYERYF. CDR3 nucleotide sequence: TGTGCCAGCAACCGACAGGGGGAAGTATACGAGCGGTACTTC.

The chain combines TRBV11-2 with TRBJ2-7; 10 bases are shared with TRBD2. This CDR3 spans 15 amino acids. Germline-derived CDR1 and CDR2 are SGHAT and FQNNGV. V was pared by 9 bases and J by 4 bases, with 12 bases of the junction left unmatched. The DNA for the CDR3 is TGTGCCAGTAGCCCTTGGACTAGCGGTTCATACGAGCAGTACTTC. Its translation: CASSPWTSGSYEQYF.

Notes on this clonotype: The junction departs from germline at one end; a sequencing error may be responsible. The rearrangement uses TRBV29-1 and TRBJ2-1; no firm D call. There are 15 residues in the CDR3. The V gene's germline CDR1 is SQVTM and CDR2 ANQGSEA. CDR3 DNA: TGCAGCGTTGATTCTCCCCACAGATCCTACAATGAACAGTTCTTC. Translating it yields CSVDSPHRSYNEQFF.

This chain connects TRBV9 to TRBJ1-1; perhaps TRBD1 as D (5 bases). Trimming left V 0 bases short and J 5 bases short, with 11 bases between. This CDR3 is 14 amino acids long. Germline assignment: CDR1 SGDLS and CDR2 YYNGEE. CDR3 protein: CASSVGQGGTEAFF. DNA of the CDR3: TGTGCCAGCAGCGTAGGTCAGGGTGGGACTGAAGCTTTCTTT.